Listed here are 21 T cell receptor beta chains from one sample, sequenced in a study of blood T cell repertoires in COVID-19. Data came from immunoSEQ multiplex PCR; TCRdb stores just in-frame clones and leaves some out. The repertoire holds about 180,000 clones, with 80% to 85% as singletons. Sample: peripheral blood. These receptors all come from a woman in her sixties or seventies with COVID-19, enrolled during active disease.

This chain connects TRBV9 to TRBJ1-3; TRBD1 aligns across 7 bases. The CDR3 consists of 16 residues. With 3 bases clipped from V and 4 bases from J, the junction kept 10 bases outside the gene matches. The germline CDR1 and CDR2 sequences are SGDLS and YYNGEE. This CDR3 reads CASSAGDRVGGNTIYF. As DNA, the CDR3 is TGTGCCAGCAGCGCCGGAGACAGGGTCGGAGGAAACACCATATATTTT. Full variable domain (missing parts from reference TRBV9 and TRBJ1-3): DSGVTQTPKHLITATGQRVTLRCSPRSGDLSVYWYQQSLDQGLQFLIQYYNGEERAKGNILERFSAQQFPDLHSELNLSSLELGDSALYFCASSAGDRVGGNTIYFGEGSWLTVV.

The chain is built from TRBV9 and TRBJ2-1; TRBD2 matches 7 bases. CDR3 length: 16 residues. V shed 0 bases and J 2 bases; nucleotides not matched to a gene: 5. Germline CDR1 and CDR2: SGDLS and YYNGEE. CDR3 loop: CASSVGGAGTYNEQFF. The DNA for the CDR3 is TGTGCCAGCAGCGTAGGGGGAGCGGGGACCTACAATGAGCAGTTCTTC.

The rearrangement uses TRBV19 and TRBJ2-3; perhaps TRBD1 as D (5 bases). The germline V gene has CDR1 LNHDA and CDR2 SQIVND (reference sequence). This CDR3 region has 13 residues. Trimming shortened V by 6 bases and J by 3 bases, and 10 bases separated the two germline ends. The CDR3 here is CASRKGITDTQYF. CDR3 coding DNA: TGTGCCAGTAGAAAGGGGATAACAGATACGCAGTATTTT.

The chain recombines TRBV28 with TRBJ1-2; D not certain. V shed 6 bases and J shed 8 bases, with 10 bases lying between them. Looked up from germline, CDR1 is MDHEN and CDR2 is SYDVKM. The CDR3 runs 11 residues. CDR3 sequence (DNA): TGTGCCAGCAGCACTACCCAAGGCTACACCTTC. Its protein is CASSTTQGYTF.

The chain couples TRBV5-1 to TRBJ1-2; possible D gene TRBD1, 6 bases. Trimming left V 4 bases short and J 4 bases short, with 8 bases between. The CDR3 length is 12 residues. Germline lookup yields CDR1 SGHRS and CDR2 YFSETQ. CDR3 sequence: CASSADSYGYTF. CDR3 nucleotides: TGCGCCAGCAGCGCGGACAGCTATGGCTACACCTTC.

The chain is built from TRBV27 and TRBJ1-5; TRBD1 agrees at 12 bases. This CDR3 contains 14 residues. Losses at the gene ends were 6 bases for V and 5 bases for J; bases not matched to a gene: 2. CDR1 MNHEY and CDR2 SMNVEV come from the germline V gene (reference sequence). The DNA of the CDR3 is TGTGCCAGCAGGGGACAGGGGGCCTATCAGCCCCAGCATTTT. Protein sequence: CASRGQGAYQPQHF.

This chain joins TRBV4-3 and TRBJ1-1, with D tentatively TRBD1 (5 bases). The CDR3 loop spans 15 amino acids. The V gene lost 0 bases and the J gene lost 2 bases, with 10 bases spanning the gap. Germline lookup yields CDR1 LGHNA and CDR2 YSLEER. CDR3 coding DNA: TGCGCCAGCAGCCAAGAGGTTCGGACAAACACTGAAGCTTTCTTT. It is translated as CASSQEVRTNTEAFF.

The rearrangement uses TRBV7-2 and TRBJ2-7; a weak D match, TRBD2 (5 bases). Germline V gives CDR1 SGHTA, CDR2 FQGNSA. Between the trimmed V and J ends, which lost 7 bases and 1 base, there was a span of 11 bases. This CDR3 is built from 13 residues. This CDR3 reads CASTFTGSYEQYF. CDR3 in DNA: TGTGCCAGCACCTTTACGGGGTCCTACGAGCAGTACTTC.

This clone was detected only a few times. The rearrangement joins TRBV12-3 or TRBV12-4 to TRBJ2-7, with D uncertain. V was clipped by 8 bases and J by 1 base, with 9 bases between them. CDR3 size: 12 residues. CDR3 sequence reads: CASGSASYEQYF. In nucleotides, the CDR3 is TGTGCCAGCGGCTCCGCATCCTACGAGCAGTACTTC.

V and J are TRBV6-6 and TRBJ1-2; D is uncertain. The CDR3 runs 14 residues. Germline values: CDR1 MNHNY, CDR2 SVGAGI (reference sequence). Between the trimmed V and J ends, which lost 6 bases and 0 bases, there was a span of 11 bases. The chain's CDR3 is CASSKTRTNYGYTF. CDR3 DNA: TGTGCCAGCAGCAAAACCAGGACTAACTATGGCTACACCTTC.

The chain carries TRBV25-1 and TRBJ1-1, with 9 bases identical to TRBD1. Germline CDR1 reads MGHDK; CDR2 reads SYGVNS. This CDR3 has 12 amino acids. J gave up 11 bases and V 8 bases, and 9 bases lay outside the gene matches. This CDR3 reads CASSTGGAEAFF. CDR3 DNA: TGTGCCAGCTCCACAGGGGGCGCGGAGGCTTTCTTT.

This chain connects TRBV7-2 to TRBJ2-1; 9 nucleotides line up with TRBD1. V lost 1 base and J lost 4; bases outside the gene matches: 5. The CDR3 sequence is 16 residues long. Germline V CDR1 and CDR2: SGHTA, FQGNSA. This chain's CDR3 is CASSLEPGQGYNEQFF. CDR3 bases: TGTGCCAGCAGCTTAGAACCGGGACAGGGATACAATGAGCAGTTCTTC.

The J gene is TRBJ2-5, the V gene TRBV7-6; maybe TRBD2 (6 bases). V lost 3 bases and J lost 2, with 7 bases in between. Germline V gene data show CDR1 as SGHVS and CDR2 as FNYEAQ. The CDR3 contains 13 residues. The CDR3 region is CASSFGGQETQYF. The DNA of the CDR3 is TGTGCCAGCAGCTTTGGGGGGCAAGAGACCCAGTACTTC.

In its sample, this clone was seen a few times. V usage is TRBV5-1 and J usage is TRBJ2-3; maybe TRBD2 (5 bases). The CDR3 is 13 residues long. The germline V gene encodes CDR1 SGHRS and CDR2 YFSETQ. V was cut by 0 bases and J by 12 bases, with 14 bases left in between. CDR3 DNA: TGCGCCAGCAGCTTGGCCGGGGTATCCCGACAGTATTTT. Its translation: CASSLAGVSRQYF.

This clone was found a few times. The V call is TRBV28, the J call TRBJ2-2, with 9 bases identical to TRBD1. J gave up 2 bases and V 5 bases, and 9 bases lay outside the gene matches. Per the germline V gene, CDR1 is MDHEN and CDR2 is SYDVKM. This CDR3 region has 17 residues. The CDR3 nucleotides read TGTGCCAGCAGTCGACTCGGACAGGGGTTCAACACCGGGGAGCTGTTTTTT. Translated, it gives CASSRLGQGFNTGELFF.

This clone was seen a handful of times. The chain recombines TRBV6-4 with TRBJ2-1, with TRBD2 as a possible D gene (5 bases). The CDR3 has 15 amino acids. CDR1 and CDR2 (germline): MRHNA, SNTAGT. V lost 3 bases, J lost 4 bases, and 13 bases lay in between. CDR3 nucleotides: TGTGCCAGCAGTGAAGGGCTAGCTAGGTACAATGAGCAGTTCTTC. Protein: CASSEGLARYNEQFF.

This chain joins TRBV5-1 and TRBJ2-7, with TRBD2 matching 7 bases. Germline loops: CDR1 SGHRS, CDR2 YFSETQ. With 1 base clipped from V and 0 bases from J, the junction kept 7 bases outside the gene matches. This CDR3 contains 16 residues. DNA of the CDR3: TGCGCCAGCAGCTTGACTCCGAGCGGGGCCTCCTACGAGCAGTACTTC. Translated, it gives CASSLTPSGASYEQYF.

J is TRBJ1-6 and V is TRBV28; possible D gene TRBD1, 6 bases. CDR1 is MDHEN, CDR2 SYDVKM, per germline. CDR3 length equals 17 residues. With 2 bases removed from V and 5 bases from J, the gap between germline ends came to 16 bases. The CDR3 here is CASSLGGAGMDNSPLHF. In DNA form, the CDR3 reads TGTGCCAGCAGTTTAGGGGGGGCCGGGATGGATAATTCACCCCTCCACTTT.

CDR3 nucleotides: TGTGCCAGCAGTTCGATCCAGGTAGTAGAGGGCTACACCTTC. It encodes CASSSIQVVEGYTF. The chain joins TRBV6-1 to TRBJ1-2, with no clear D. Germline CDR1 is MNHNS and CDR2 is SASEGT. V was clipped by 5 bases and J by 8 bases, with 18 bases between them. The CDR3 runs 14 residues.

This clone was seen only once. The rearrangement joins TRBV19 to TRBJ1-2; D unresolved. Germline CDR1 and CDR2: LNHDA and SQIVND (reference sequence). V lost 9 bases, J lost 1 base, and 15 bases lay in between. The CDR3 is made up of 14 amino acids. The CDR3 DNA reads as TGTGCCAGCCGGGTGTACGGGAGTAACTATGGCTACACCTTC. Translating gives CASRVYGSNYGYTF.

The chain carries TRBV6-2 or TRBV6-3 and TRBJ2-1; 9 bases fit TRBD2. The V and J ends lost 5 bases and 6 bases, in that order; junction bases with no gene match: 5. The CDR3 has 14 amino acids. Per the germline V gene, CDR1 is MNHEY and CDR2 is SVGEGT. CDR3 DNA sequence: TGTGCCAGCAGTCTAGCGGGGTACCTCAATGAGCAGTTCTTC. Protein sequence: CASSLAGYLNEQFF.